This T cell receptor beta chain was captured by sequencing in a study of blood T cells in healthy people across ages. Germline-derived CDR1 and CDR2 are SEHNR and FQNEAQ (reference sequence). The CDR3 contains 17 residues. V shed 5 bases, J shed 1 base, and the junction held 9 bases outside the gene matches. This clonotype was seen a few times. The antigen is unknown. With a J-beta primer mix and a sample-barcoded 5' primer, a second PCR ran about 7 to 12 cycles. Unique molecular identifiers of 12 random nucleotides labeled each cDNA. TCRdb recomputed calls from the 5' RACE reads with MiXCR, one row per CDR3 protein. The sample includes 710,000 or so distinct CDR3 sequences, around a fifth of them seen just once. The study's findings and limits: Leaving the PBMCs unsorted stopped any conclusive comparison of naive versus antigen-experienced cells.

The clonotype originates from a man aged 70-80 years in good health. Sequenced input: blood. The chain employs TRBV7-9 and TRBJ2-3; 10 bases match TRBD2. The CDR3 spells CASSPKASGGGTDTQYF. The CDR3 region has the DNA TGTGCCAGCAGCCCCAAGGCCAGCGGGGGGGGCACAGATACGCAGTATTTT.